The TCR beta chain described here comes from a study of cytomegalovirus exposure and HLA in healthy donors. About this clone itself: Its antigen is unidentified.

Overall study results and limits: Approximately 17,000 TCR beta sequences were associated with HLA alleles at 0.05 false discovery rate in a later analysis. Based on reports, TCR beta sequences accurately predicted HLA-A and HLA-B alleles for most subjects. A link between a missense DCLRE1C variant and TCR beta V- and J-gene trimming emerged from a later analysis.

The CDR3 spans 16 residues. The germline V gene encodes CDR1 MNHNS and CDR2 SASEGT. Trimming stripped 1 base from V and 1 base from J, with 14 bases between. The PCR had 60 Vbeta and 13 Jbeta primers. Data came from immunoSEQ multiplex PCR; TCRdb stores just in-frame clones and leaves some out. The sample has over 85,000 clones; around 81% are singletons. This receptor was identified in a man aged 35-49 years in good health and CMV-seropositive. The genes are TRBV6-1 and TRBJ2-7, with D possibly TRBD2 on 6 matching bases. Sample: PBMCs. CDR3 sequence: CASSEDGTGYSYEQYF. The CDR3 DNA is TGTGCCAGCAGTGAAGATGGGACTGGCTATTCCTACGAGCAGTACTTC.